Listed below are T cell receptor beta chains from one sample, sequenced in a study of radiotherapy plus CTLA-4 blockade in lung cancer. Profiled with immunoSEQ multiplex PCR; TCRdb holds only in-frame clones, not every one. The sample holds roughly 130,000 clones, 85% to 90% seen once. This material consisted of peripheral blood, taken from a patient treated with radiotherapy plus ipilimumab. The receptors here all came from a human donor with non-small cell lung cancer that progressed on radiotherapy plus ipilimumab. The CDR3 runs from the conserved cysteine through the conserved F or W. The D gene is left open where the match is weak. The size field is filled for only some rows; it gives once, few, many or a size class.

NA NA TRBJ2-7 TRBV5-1 TGCGCCAGCAGCTTGGCCGTCGACGCCTACGAGCAGTACTTC CASSLAVDAYEQYF
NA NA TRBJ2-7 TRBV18 TGTGCCAGCTCCCCCGTGGTGGCAAGCTCCTACGAGCAGTACTTC CASSPVVASSYEQYF
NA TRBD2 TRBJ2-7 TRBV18 TGTGCCAGCTCAGCGACTAGCGGTTCCTACGAGCAGTACTTC CASSATSGSYEQYF
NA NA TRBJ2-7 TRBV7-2 TGTGCCAGCAGCTTAAACTCGGCGGGAAACTCCTACGAGCAGTACTTC CASSLNSAGNSYEQYF
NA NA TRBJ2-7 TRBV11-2 TGTGCCAGCAGCTCCATTGGTCCAACCGGTGGCGAGCAGTACTTC CASSSIGPTGGEQYF
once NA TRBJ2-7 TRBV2 TGTGCCAGCAGTGTAAAGTACGAGCAGTACTTC CASSVKYEQYF
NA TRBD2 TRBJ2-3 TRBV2 TGTGCCTGCAAAAGACTAGCGGGAGAAGGAGATACGCAGTATTTT CACKRLAGEGDTQYF
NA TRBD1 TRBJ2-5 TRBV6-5 TGTGCCAGCAGTTCCTCGGGACAGGGGGTTTGGGAGACCCAGTACTTC CASSSSGQGVWETQYF
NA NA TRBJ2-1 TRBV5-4 TGTGCCAGCAGCTCACCACACCGGAACTCTAAGTACGAGCAGTTCTTC CASSSPHRNSKYEQFF
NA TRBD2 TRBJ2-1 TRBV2 TGTGCCAGCAGTGAAAGGGGGACCTTGGCGGGAGGGAGGGATGAGCAGTTCTTC CASSERGTLAGGRDEQFF
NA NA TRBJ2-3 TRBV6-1 TGTGCCAGCAGTAGCCCGGGACTTAGCACAGATACGCAGTATTTT CASSSPGLSTDTQYF
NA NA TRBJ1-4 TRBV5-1 TGCGCCAGCAGCCCTAACAGGGTCCGGGGGGAAAAACTGTTTTTT CASSPNRVRGEKLFF
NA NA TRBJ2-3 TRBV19 TGTGCCAGCAGTACGGATACGGCGCGGGGCACAGATACGCAGTATTTT CASSTDTARGTDTQYF
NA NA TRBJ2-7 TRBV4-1 TGCGCCAGCAGCCAAGTCGGGGCCGACGAGCAGTACTTC CASSQVGADEQYF
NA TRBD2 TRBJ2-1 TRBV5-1 TGCGCCAGCAGCGCCCCGGGACTAGCGGACCACAATGAGCAGTTCTTC CASSAPGLADHNEQFF
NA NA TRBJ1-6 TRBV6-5 TGTGCCAGCAGTCACACGTCCCAGCTTAATTCACCCCTCCACTTT CASSHTSQLNSPLHF
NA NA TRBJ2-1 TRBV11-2 TGTGCCAGCAGTCCAACCTCCGGGTCATGGGGCAATGAGCAGTTCTTC CASSPTSGSWGNEQFF
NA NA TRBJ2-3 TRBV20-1 TGCAGTGCTAGTACCTCGGATACGCAGTATTTT CSASTSDTQYF
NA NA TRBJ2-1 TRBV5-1 TGCGCCAGCAGCTCATTCCAGTGGCCGTACAATGAGCAGTTCTTC CASSSFQWPYNEQFF
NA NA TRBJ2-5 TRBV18 TGTGCCAGCTCACCACCCGCAGGGGCCCAGGAGACCCAGTACTTC CASSPPAGAQETQYF
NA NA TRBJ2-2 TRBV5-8 TGTGCCAGCAGCCCATGGAGGGCCACCGGGGAGCTGTTTTTT CASSPWRATGELFF
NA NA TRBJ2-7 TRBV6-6 TGTGCCAGCGGGGCGGCCCCACCCTACGAGCAGTACTTC CASGAAPPYEQYF
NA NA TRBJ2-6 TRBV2 TGTGCCAGCAGTGAGAGGCACCGGAGATCGGGGGCCAACGTCCTGACTTTC CASSERHRRSGANVLTF
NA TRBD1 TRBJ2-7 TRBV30 TGTGCCGGGAACAGGGGGCGCGGGAACGAGCAGTACTTC CAGNRGRGNEQYF
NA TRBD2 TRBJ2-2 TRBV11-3 TGTGCCAGCAGCTTAGTGCTAGCGGGAGTGGGGACCGGGGAGCTGTTTTTT CASSLVLAGVGTGELFF
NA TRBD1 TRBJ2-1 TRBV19 TGTGCCAATTTGACAGGGGATGGTTGCTACAATGAGCAGTTCTTC CANLTGDGCYNEQFF
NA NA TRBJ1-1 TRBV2 TGTGCCAGCGGGGATGTGGGCAGGGAGAAAACTGAAGCTTTCTTT CASGDVGREKTEAFF
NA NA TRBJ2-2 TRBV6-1 TGTGCCAGCAGTGAAACGGTCCTAGGAGTCAAAGGCGGGGAGCTGTTTTTT CASSETVLGVKGGELFF
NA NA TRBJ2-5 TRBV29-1 TGCAGCGTTGGCCAGGGAGGGGGGGAGACCCAGTACTTC CSVGQGGGETQYF
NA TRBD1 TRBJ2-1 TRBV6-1 TGTGCCAGCAGTGACAGGGGGCCCTACAATGAGCAGTTCTTC CASSDRGPYNEQFF
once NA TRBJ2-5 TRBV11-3 TGTGCCAGCAGCTTAAATGAAACCGGGACAGAGACCCAGTACTTC CASSLNETGTETQYF
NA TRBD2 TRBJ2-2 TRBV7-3 TGTGCCAGCAGCTTACTAGCGGGAGTTCCCACCGGGGAGCTGTTTTTT CASSLLAGVPTGELFF
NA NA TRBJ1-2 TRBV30 TGTGCCTGGAGCGAGGCGGAGCGCTCTGGCTACACCTTC CAWSEAERSGYTF
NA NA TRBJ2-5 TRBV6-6 TGTGCCAGCAGTTACTCGTCTCTGCAAGAGACCCAGTACTTC CASSYSSLQETQYF
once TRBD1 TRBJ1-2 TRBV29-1 TGCAGCGTTCGTCCCGGGACAGGGGGAGGAGGCTACACCTTC CSVRPGTGGGGYTF
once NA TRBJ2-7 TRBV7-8 TGTGCCAGCAGCTTAGCCTCGGCAGGCTCCTACGAGCAGTACTTC CASSLASAGSYEQYF
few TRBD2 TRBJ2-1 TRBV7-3 TGTGCCAGCAGCAAAAGCGGGAGGGCCAATGAGCAGTTCTTC CASSKSGRANEQFF
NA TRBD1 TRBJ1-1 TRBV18 TGTGCCAGCTCAGTCGGACAGGGTCACAACACTGAAGCTTTCTTT CASSVGQGHNTEAFF
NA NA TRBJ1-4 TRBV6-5 TGTGCCAGCAGTAGGGGGATAAATGAAAAACTGTTTTTT CASSRGINEKLFF
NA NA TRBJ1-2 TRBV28 TGTGCCAGCAGTTTCGGGCTGTCCAACTATGGCTACACCTTC CASSFGLSNYGYTF
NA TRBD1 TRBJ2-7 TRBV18 TGTGCCAGCTCACCAGTAGGCAGGGGGCTGTACGAACAGTACTTC CASSPVGRGLYEQYF
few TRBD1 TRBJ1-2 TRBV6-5 TGTGCCAGCAGACCTGACAGGGGCTATGGCTACACCTTC CASRPDRGYGYTF
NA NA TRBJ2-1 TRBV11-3 TGTGCCAGCAGCTTGGGAAGGGGTGAGCAGTTCTTC CASSLGRGEQFF
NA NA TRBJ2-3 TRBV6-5 TGTGCCAGCAGTTACTCATCCTTGGATACGCAGTATTTT CASSYSSLDTQYF
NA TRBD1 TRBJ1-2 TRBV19 TGTGCCAGTAGTATAGCGACTGGGACAGGGAGTTACTATGGCTACACCTTC CASSIATGTGSYYGYTF
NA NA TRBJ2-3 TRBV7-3 TGTGCCAGCAGCCTCCTGGGGGCAGATACGCAGTATTTT CASSLLGADTQYF
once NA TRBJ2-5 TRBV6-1 TGTGCCAGCAACCGGGACTGGGACGGAGAGACCCAGTACTTC CASNRDWDGETQYF
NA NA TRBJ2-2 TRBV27 TGTGCCAGCACCCTCTCGTCGGGGTCCCGGGAGCTGTTTTTT CASTLSSGSRELFF
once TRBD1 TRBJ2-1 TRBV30 TGTGCCTGGAGTGTCCGACAGGGTTTAATTTACAATGAGCAGTTCTTC CAWSVRQGLIYNEQFF
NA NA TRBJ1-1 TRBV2 TGTGCCAGCAGTGATAATCGACAGAAGAACACTGAAGCTTTCTTT CASSDNRQKNTEAFF
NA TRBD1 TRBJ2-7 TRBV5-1 TGCGCCAGCAGCTCCCCGGGACAGGCTTTGGAGCAGTACTTC CASSSPGQALEQYF
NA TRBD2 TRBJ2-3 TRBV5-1 TGCGCCAGCAGCTTTAGTAGCGGGAAATCAGATACGCAGTATTTT CASSFSSGKSDTQYF
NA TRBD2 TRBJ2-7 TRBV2 TGTGCCAGCGGGAAAGCGGGAGGGCCGGAAGAGCAGTACTTC CASGKAGGPEEQYF